This T cell receptor beta chain was found in a study of early T cells in non-severe SARS-CoV-2 infection. The overall study: The authors sequenced bulk RNA from unsorted whole blood, leaving chains unpaired.

Study outcomes and limitations: Sequences matched to VDJdb favored anti-spike CD8 responses, while private and CD4 specificities were missed.

Attachment of unique molecular identifiers to individual cDNA molecules was performed. TCRdb redid the calling of the 5' RACE reads with MiXCR, one entry per CDR3 protein. The data contain tens of thousands of distinct CDR3 sequences, approximately 6% of them singletons. At least ten counts were recorded for this clonotype. Its target is not known. This sequence was found in an adult who was a healthcare worker with PCR-confirmed SARS-CoV-2 infection or an uninfected control (not recorded which). Sequencing used whole blood.

The CDR3 region is CASSRGENQETQYF. CDR3 nucleotides: TGCGCCAGCAGCCGAGGGGAGAACCAAGAGACCCAGTACTTC. The chain combines TRBV5-1 with TRBJ2-5; the D gene could be TRBD1 or TRBD2 (5 bases each). Germline-derived CDR1 and CDR2 are SGHRS and YFSETQ. V lost 4 bases and J lost 0, with 10 bases in between. The CDR3 consists of 14 residues.